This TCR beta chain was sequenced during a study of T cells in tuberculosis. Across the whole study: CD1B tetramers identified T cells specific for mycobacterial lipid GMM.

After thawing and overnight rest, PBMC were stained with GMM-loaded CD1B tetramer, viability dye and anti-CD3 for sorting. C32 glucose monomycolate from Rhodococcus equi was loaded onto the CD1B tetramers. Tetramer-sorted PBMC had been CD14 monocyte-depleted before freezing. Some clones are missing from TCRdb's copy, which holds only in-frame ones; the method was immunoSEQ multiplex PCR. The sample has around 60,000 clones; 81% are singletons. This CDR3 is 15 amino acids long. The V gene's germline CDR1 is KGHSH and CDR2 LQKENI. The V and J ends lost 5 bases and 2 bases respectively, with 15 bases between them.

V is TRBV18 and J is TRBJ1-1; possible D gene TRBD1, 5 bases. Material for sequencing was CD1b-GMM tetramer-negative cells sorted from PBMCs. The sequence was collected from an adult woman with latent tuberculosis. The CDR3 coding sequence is TGTGCCAGCTCAACCGGGGGAGGGATAAACACTGAAGCTTTCTTT. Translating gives CASSTGGGINTEAFF.